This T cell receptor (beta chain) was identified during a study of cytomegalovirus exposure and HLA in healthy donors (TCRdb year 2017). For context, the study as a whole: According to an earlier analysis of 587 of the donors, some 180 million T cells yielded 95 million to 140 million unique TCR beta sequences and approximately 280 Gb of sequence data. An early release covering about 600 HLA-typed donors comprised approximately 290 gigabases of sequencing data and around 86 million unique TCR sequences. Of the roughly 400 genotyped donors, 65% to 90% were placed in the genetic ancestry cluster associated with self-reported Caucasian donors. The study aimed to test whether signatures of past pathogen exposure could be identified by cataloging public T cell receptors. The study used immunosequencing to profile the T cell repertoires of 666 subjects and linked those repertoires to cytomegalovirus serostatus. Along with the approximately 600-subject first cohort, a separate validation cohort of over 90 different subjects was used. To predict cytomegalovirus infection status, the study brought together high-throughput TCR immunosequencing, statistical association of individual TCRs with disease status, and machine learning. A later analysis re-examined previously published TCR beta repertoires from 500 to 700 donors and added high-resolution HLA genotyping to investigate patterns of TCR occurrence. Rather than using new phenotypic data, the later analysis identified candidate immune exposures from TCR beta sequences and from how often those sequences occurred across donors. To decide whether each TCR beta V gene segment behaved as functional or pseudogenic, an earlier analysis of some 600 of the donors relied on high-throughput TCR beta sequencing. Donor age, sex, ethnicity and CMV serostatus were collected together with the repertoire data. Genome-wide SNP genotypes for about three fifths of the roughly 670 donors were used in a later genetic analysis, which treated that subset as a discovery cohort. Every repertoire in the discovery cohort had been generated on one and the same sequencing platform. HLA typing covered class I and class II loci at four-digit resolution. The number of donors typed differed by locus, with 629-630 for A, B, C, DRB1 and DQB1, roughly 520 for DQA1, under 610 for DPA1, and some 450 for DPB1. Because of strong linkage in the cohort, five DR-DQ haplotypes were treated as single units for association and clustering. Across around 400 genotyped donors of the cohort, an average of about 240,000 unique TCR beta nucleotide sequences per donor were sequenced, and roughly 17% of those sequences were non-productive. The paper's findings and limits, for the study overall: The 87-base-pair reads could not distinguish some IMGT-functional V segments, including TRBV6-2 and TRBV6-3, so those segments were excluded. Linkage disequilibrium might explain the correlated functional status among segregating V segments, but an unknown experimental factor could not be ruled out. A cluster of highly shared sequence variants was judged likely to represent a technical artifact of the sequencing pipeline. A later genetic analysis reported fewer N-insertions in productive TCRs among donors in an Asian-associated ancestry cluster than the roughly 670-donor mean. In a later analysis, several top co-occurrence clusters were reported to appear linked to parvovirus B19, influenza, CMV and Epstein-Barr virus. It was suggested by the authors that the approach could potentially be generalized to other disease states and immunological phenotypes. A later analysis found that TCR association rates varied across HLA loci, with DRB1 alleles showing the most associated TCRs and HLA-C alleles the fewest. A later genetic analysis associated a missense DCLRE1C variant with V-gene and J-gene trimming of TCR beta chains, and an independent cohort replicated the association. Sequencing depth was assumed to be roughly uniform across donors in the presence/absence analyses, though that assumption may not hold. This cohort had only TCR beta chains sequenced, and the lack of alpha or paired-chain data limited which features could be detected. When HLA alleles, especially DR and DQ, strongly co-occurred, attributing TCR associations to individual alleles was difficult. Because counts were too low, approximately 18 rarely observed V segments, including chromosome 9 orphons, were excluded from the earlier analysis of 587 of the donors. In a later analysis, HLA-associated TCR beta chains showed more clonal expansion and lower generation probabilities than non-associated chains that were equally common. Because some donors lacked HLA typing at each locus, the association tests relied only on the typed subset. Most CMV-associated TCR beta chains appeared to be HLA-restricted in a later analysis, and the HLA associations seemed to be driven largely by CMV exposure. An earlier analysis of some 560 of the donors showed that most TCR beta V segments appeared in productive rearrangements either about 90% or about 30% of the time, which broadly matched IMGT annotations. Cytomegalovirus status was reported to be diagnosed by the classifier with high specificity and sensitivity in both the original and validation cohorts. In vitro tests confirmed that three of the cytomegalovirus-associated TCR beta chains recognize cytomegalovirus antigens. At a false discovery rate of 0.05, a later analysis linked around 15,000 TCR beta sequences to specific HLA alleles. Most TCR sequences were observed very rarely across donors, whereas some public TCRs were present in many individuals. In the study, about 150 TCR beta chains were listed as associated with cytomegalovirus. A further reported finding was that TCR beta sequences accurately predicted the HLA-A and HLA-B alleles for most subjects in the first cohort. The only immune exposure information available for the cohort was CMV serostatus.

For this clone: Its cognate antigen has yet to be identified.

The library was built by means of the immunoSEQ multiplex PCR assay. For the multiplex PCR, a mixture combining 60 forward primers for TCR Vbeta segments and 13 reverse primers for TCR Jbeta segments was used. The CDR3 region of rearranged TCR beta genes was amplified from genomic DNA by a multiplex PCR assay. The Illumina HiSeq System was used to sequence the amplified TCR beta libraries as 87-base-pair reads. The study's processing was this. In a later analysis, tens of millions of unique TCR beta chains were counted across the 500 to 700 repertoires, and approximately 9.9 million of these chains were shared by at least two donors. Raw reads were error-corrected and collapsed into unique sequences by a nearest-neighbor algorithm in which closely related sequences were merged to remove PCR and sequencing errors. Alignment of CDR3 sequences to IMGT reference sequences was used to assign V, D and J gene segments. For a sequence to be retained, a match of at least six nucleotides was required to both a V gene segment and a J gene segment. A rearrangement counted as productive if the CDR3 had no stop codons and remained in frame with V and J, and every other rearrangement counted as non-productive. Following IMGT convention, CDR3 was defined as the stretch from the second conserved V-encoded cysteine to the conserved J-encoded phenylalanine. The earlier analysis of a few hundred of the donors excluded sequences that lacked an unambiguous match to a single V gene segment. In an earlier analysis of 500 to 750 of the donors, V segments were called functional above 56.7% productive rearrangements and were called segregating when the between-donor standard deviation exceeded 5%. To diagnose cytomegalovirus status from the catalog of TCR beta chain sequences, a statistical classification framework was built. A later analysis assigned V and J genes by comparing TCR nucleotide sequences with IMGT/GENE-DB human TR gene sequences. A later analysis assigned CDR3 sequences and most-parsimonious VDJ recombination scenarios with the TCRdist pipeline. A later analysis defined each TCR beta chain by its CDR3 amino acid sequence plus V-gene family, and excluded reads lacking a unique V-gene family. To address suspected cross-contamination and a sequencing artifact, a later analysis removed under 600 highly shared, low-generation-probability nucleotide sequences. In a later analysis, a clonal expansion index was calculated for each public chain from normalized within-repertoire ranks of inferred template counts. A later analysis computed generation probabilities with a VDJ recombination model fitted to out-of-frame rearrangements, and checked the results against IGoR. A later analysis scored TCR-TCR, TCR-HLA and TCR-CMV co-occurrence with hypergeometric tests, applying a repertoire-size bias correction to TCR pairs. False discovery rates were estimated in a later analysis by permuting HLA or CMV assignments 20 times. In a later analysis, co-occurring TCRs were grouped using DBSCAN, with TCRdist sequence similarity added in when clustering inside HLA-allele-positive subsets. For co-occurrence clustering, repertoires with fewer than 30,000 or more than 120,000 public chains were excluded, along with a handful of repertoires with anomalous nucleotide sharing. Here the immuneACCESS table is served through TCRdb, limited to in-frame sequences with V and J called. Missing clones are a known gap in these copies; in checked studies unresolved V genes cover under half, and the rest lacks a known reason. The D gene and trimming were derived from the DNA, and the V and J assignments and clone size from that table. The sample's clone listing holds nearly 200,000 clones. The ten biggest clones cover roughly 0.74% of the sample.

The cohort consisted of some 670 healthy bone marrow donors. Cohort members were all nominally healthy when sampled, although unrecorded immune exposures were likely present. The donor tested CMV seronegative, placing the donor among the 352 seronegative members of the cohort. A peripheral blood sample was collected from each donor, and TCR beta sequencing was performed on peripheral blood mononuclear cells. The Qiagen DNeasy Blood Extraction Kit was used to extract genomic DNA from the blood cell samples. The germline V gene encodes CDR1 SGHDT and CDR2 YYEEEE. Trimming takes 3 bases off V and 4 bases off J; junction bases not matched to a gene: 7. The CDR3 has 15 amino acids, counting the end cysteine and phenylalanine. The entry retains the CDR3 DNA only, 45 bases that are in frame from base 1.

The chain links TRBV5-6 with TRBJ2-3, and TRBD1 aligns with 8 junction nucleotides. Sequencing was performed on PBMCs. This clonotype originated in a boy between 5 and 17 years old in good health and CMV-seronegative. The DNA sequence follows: TGTGCCAGCAGCTCATGGACAGGGTTGGCAGATACGCAGTATTTT. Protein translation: CASSSWTGLADTQYF.